The T cell receptor (beta chain) described here comes from a study of blood T cell repertoires in COVID-19. In the original workflow: Amplified reference gene primers provided the basis for estimating nucleated cell counts. Here immunoSEQ multiplex PCR was the method, and the copy in TCRdb shows in-frame clones only, minus some. The DNA gave D and trimming, while V, J and clone size come from that table. The profile covers over 250,000 clones, with 85% appearing a single time and 5% to 6.5% taken by the ten largest. V dropped 4 bases and J dropped 1; count of bases not matched to a gene: 7. Per germline, CDR1 SGHRS and CDR2 YFSETQ. The CDR3 is made up of 16 amino acids.

The V and J genes are TRBV5-1 and TRBJ2-5; 10 bases map to TRBD1. Material: peripheral blood. This sequence was found in a man aged 50-60 years with active or convalescent COVID-19. CDR3 bases: TGCGCCAGCAGCCCTGCGGGACAGGGGATCCAAGAGACCCAGTACTTC. This translates into CASSPAGQGIQETQYF. Full variable domain (outside the CDR3, taken from reference TRBV5-1 and TRBJ2-5): KAGVTQTPRYLIKTRGQQVTLSCSPISGHRSVSWYQQTPGQGLQFLFEYFSETQRNKGNFPGRFSGRQFSNSRSEMNVSTLELGDSALYLCASSPAGQGIQETQYFGPGTRLLVL.